The rows below give T cell receptor beta chains drawn from one sample of a study of metastatic and nonmetastatic thyroid tumors. MiXCR was used by TCRdb to re-call the PCR reads. The sample includes under 30,000 clones, 15% seen only once; the top ten take less than 20%. Input material: blood. Every receptor here comes from a male donor with papillary thyroid cancer or a benign thyroid nodule (not recorded which). Some clones in this sample may be carry-over from other donors' samples. The CDR3 runs from the conserved cysteine through the conserved F or W. The D gene is left open where the match is weak. Part of the rows lack a size; the others show once, few, many or a class for expanded clones.

clone_size,j_call,v_call,d_call,cdr3_aa,cdr3_nt
.,TRBJ1-1,TRBV11-3,.,CASSAQADTEAFF,TGTGCCAGCAGCGCCCAGGCGGACACTGAAGCTTTCTTT
many,TRBJ2-5,TRBV20-1,.,CSVPVGSETQYF,TGCAGTGTCCCGGTAGGGAGCGAGACCCAGTACTTC
many,TRBJ2-7,TRBV6-1,TRBD1,CASSRGGTGQYEQYF,TGTGCCAGCAGTCGGGGTGGGACAGGGCAATACGAGCAGTACTTC
.,TRBJ2-3,TRBV11-2,.,CASHRAGAIAAQYF,TGTGCCAGCCATAGGGCCGGGGCCATAGCTGCGCAGTATTTT
.,TRBJ2-3,TRBV6-1,.,CTSSEESGGTDTQYF,TGTACCAGCAGTGAAGAATCGGGGGGCACAGATACGCAGTATTTT
many,TRBJ2-1,TRBV6-4,.,CASSVKFEGGNEQFF,TGTGCCAGCAGTGTAAAGTTCGAGGGGGGCAATGAGCAGTTCTTC
many,TRBJ2-7,TRBV6-1,TRBD1,CASSYLTGVDEQYF,TGTGCCAGCTCCTACTTGACAGGGGTAGACGAGCAGTACTTC
few,TRBJ2-6,TRBV6-6,.,CASSYKGEASGANVLTF,TGTGCCAGCAGTTACAAGGGGGAGGCCTCTGGGGCCAACGTCCTGACTTTC
many,TRBJ1-1,TRBV2,TRBD1,CASHRDRGFDTEAFF,TGTGCCAGTCACCGGGACAGGGGGTTCGACACTGAAGCTTTCTTT
.,TRBJ1-5,TRBV20-1,.,CSATPLRQSNQPQHF,TGCAGTGCTACGCCCTTACGGCAGAGCAATCAGCCCCAGCATTTT
many,TRBJ2-3,TRBV2,.,CASSRQTSTDTQYF,TGTGCCAGCAGTCGACAGACCAGCACAGATACGCAGTATTTT
few,TRBJ2-5,TRBV27,TRBD2,CASSPLAGGQETQYF,TGTGCGAGCAGCCCACTAGCGGGGGGCCAGGAGACCCAGTACTTC
few,TRBJ1-2,TRBV28,.,CASSLSWGGGGYTF,TGTGCCAGCAGTTTATCTTGGGGGGGCGGTGGCTACACCTTC
many,TRBJ1-5,TRBV6-1,.,CASSFRVEQPQHF,TGTGCCAGCAGTTTCAGGGTCGAGCAGCCCCAGCATTTT
many,TRBJ2-1,TRBV30,TRBD1,CAWSDRTGRNEQFF,TGTGCCTGGAGCGACCGGACAGGGCGGAATGAGCAGTTCTTC
many,TRBJ2-1,TRBV7-3,.,CASSLLRADNEQFF,TGTGCCAGCAGCTTACTGCGGGCAGACAATGAGCAGTTCTTC
.,TRBJ2-7,TRBV28,.,CASGLGGLEQYF,TGTGCCAGCGGATTAGGGGGTCTCGAGCAGTACTTC
.,TRBJ2-3,TRBV11-2,.,CASSYNYLSTDTQYF,TGTGCCAGCAGCTACAACTACCTTAGCACAGATACGCAGTATTTT
few,TRBJ2-2,TRBV24-1,TRBD1,CATSELGTEGSGELFF,TGTGCCACCAGTGAGCTCGGGACAGAGGGTTCCGGGGAGCTGTTTTTT
many,TRBJ1-1,TRBV7-3,.,CASSPDGADEAFF,TGTGCCAGCAGCCCGGACGGGGCCGACGAAGCTTTCTTT
.,TRBJ1-2,TRBV12-3/TRBV12-4,TRBD1,CASKGATGTGYTF,TGTGCCAGCAAGGGGGCAACGGGGACCGGCTACACCTTC
.,TRBJ2-7,TRBV2,TRBD2,CASSGSTSGGGTGSYEQYF,TGTGCCAGCAGTGGATCAACTAGCGGGGGGGGCACAGGGTCCTACGAGCAGTACTTC
many,TRBJ2-2,TRBV4-2,TRBD2,CASSQQAGEFGELFF,TGTGCCAGCAGCCAACAGGCGGGGGAATTCGGGGAGCTGTTTTTT
many,TRBJ1-4,TRBV9,TRBD1,CASSTRTGDEKLFF,TGTGCCAGCAGCACCAGGACAGGGGATGAAAAACTGTTTTTT